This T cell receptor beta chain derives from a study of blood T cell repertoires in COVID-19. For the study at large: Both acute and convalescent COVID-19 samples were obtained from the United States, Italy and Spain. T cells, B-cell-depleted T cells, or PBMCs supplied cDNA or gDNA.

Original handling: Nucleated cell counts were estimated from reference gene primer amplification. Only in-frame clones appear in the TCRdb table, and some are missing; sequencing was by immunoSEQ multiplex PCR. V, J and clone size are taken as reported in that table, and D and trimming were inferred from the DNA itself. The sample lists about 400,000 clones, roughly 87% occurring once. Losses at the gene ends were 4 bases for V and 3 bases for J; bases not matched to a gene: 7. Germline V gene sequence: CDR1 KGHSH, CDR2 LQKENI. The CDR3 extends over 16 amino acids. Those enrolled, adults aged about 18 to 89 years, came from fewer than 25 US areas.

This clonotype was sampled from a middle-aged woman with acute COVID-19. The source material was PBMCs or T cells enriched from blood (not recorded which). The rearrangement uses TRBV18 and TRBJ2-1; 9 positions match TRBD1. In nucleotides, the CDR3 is TGTGCCAGCTCACTCCTCCGGGACAGGGACTACAATGAGCAGTTCTTC. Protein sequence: CASSLLRDRDYNEQFF.